Presented here are 7 T cell receptor beta chains from one specimen sequenced in a study of T cells in narcolepsy. Libraries were prepared by immunoSEQ multiplex PCR; TCRdb keeps only in-frame clonotypes and omits some of them. The sample lists around 30,000 clones; under 85% were seen once. The source material was CD45RA- memory CD4+ T cells from PBMCs. These receptors came from a human donor with narcolepsy.

The chain links TRBV7-2 to TRBJ1-5, with 7 bases identical to TRBD1. The V and J ends lost 1 base and 11 bases, in that order; junction bases with no gene match: 14. The CDR3 loop spans 16 amino acids. Germline assignment: CDR1 SGHTA and CDR2 FQGNSA. The CDR3 is CASSLGGQATEGAQHF. For the CDR3, the DNA is TGTGCCAGCAGCTTAGGTGGACAGGCAACGGAGGGGGCCCAGCATTTT.

The chain carries TRBV10-2 and TRBJ2-5; 11 nucleotides match TRBD1. The junction had 3 bases not matched to a gene; V was cut back by 8 bases and J by 7 bases. The CDR3 sequence is 12 residues long. Germline values: CDR1 WSHSY, CDR2 SAAADI. The CDR3 nucleotides are TGCGCCAGCGGGACAGGGGGGGGGACCCAGTACTTC. Translating gives CASGTGGGTQYF.

The V gene is TRBV27, the J gene TRBJ1-1; weak D call: TRBD1 (5 bases). Germline CDR1 and CDR2: MNHEY and SMNVEV (reference sequence). The CDR3 sequence is 11 residues long. V lost 7 bases and J 11 bases, leaving 14 bases between the germline ends. The CDR3 region is CASILGGKAFF. Written as DNA, the CDR3 is TGTGCCAGCATCCTGGGGGGTAAGGCTTTCTTT.

The chain employs TRBV5-6 and TRBJ2-5; the match to TRBD2 covers 13 bases. The V and J ends lost 4 bases and 0 bases, in that order; junction bases with no gene match: 3. Germline V gene lookup returns CDR1 SGHDT and CDR2 YYEEEE. The CDR3 is 16 amino acids. This CDR3 reads CASSQGLAGHQETQYF. The CDR3 region has the DNA TGTGCCAGCAGCCAGGGACTAGCGGGGCACCAAGAGACCCAGTACTTC.

The V gene is TRBV7-8, the J gene TRBJ2-7; D possibly uses TRBD1 or TRBD2 (5 bases each). CDR3 length: 15 amino acids. The V gene lost 5 bases and the J gene lost 4 bases, with 18 bases spanning the gap. Germline V CDR1 and CDR2: SGHVS, FQNEAQ. In nucleotides, the CDR3 is TGTGCCAGCAGCGGATTGCTGACGGGGCCTTACGAGCAGTACTTC. Its translation is CASSGLLTGPYEQYF.

The chain is built from TRBV6-5 and TRBJ2-3, with D unclear. CDR3 size: 14 residues. The V end lost 3 bases, the J end lost 0 bases, and 7 bases lay between the germline ends. CDR1 and CDR2 (germline): MNHEY, SVGAGI. The CDR3 spells CASSYTVSTDTQYF. The DNA of the CDR3 is TGTGCCAGCAGTTATACCGTTAGCACAGATACGCAGTATTTT.

This chain uses TRBV7-2 with TRBJ2-5; 7 nucleotides align to TRBD2. V was clipped by 7 bases and J by 2 bases; unmatched bases: 7. Germline assignment: CDR1 SGHTA and CDR2 FQGNSA. CDR3 length: 14 residues. Here the CDR3 reads CASNQGGLQETQYF. In DNA form, the CDR3 reads TGTGCCAGCAACCAGGGAGGGCTACAAGAGACCCAGTACTTC.